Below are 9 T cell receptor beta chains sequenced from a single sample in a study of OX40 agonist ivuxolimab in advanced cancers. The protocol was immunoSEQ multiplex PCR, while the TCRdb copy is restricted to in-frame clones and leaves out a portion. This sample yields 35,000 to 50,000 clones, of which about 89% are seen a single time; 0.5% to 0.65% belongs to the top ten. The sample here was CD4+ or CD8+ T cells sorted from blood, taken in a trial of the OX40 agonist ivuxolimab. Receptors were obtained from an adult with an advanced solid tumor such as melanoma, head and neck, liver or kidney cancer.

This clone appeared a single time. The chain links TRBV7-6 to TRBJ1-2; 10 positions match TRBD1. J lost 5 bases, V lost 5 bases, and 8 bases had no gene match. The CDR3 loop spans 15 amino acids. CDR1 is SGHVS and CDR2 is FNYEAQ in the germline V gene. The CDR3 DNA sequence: TGTGCCAGCAGCAATCCCGGGACAGGGGCTTATGGCTACACCTTC. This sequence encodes CASSNPGTGAYGYTF.

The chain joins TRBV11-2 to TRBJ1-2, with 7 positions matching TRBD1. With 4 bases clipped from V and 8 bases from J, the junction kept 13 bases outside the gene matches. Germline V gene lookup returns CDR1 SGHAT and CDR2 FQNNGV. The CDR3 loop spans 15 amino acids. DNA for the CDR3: TGTGCCAGCAGCTCGACACGACGGACAGGTCAGGGCTACACCTTC. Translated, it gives CASSSTRRTGQGYTF.

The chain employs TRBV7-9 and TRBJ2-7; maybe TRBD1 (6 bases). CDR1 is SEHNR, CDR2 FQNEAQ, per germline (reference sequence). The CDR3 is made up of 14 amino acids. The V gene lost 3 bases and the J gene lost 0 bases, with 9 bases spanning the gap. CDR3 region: CASSLGQASYEQYF. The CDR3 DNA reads TGTGCCAGCAGCTTGGGACAAGCCTCCTACGAGCAGTACTTC.

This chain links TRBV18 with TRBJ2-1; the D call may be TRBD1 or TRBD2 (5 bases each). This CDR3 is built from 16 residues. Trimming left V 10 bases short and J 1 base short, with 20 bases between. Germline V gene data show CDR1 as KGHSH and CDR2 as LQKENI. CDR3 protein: CATRSGGTSSYNEQFF. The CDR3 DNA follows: TGTGCCACCCGCAGTGGGGGTACGAGTTCCTACAATGAGCAGTTCTTC.

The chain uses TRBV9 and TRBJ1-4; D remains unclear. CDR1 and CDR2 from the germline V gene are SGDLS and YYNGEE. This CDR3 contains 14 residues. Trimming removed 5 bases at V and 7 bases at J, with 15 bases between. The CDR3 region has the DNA TGTGCCAGCAGTAGCCTGGCGGGCGGTGAAAAACTGTTTTTT. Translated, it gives CASSSLAGGEKLFF. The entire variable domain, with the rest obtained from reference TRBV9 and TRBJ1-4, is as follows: DSGVTQTPKHLITATGQRVTLRCSPRSGDLSVYWYQQSLDQGLQFLIQYYNGEERAKGNILERFSAQQFPDLHSELNLSSLELGDSALYFCASSSLAGGEKLFFGSGTQLSVL.

CDR3 DNA: TGTGCCAGCAGTTTGTACGGGTATGGCTACACCTTC. This sequence encodes CASSLYGYGYTF. V is TRBV28 and J is TRBJ1-2, with D unresolved. The V gene's germline CDR1 is MDHEN and CDR2 SYDVKM. V gave up 3 bases and J gave up 5 bases, with 7 bases separating them. This CDR3 spans 12 amino acids.

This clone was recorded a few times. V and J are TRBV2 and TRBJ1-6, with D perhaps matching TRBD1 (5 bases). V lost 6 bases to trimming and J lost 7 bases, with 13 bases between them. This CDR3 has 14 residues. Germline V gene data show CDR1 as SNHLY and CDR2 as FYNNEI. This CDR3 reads CASRADSQNSPLHF. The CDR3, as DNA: TGTGCCAGCAGGGCCGACAGCCAAAATTCACCCCTCCACTTT.

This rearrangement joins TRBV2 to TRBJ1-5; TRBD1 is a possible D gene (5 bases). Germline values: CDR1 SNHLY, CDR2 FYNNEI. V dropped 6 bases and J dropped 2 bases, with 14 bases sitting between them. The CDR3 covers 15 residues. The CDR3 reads CASRWDRAGNQPQHF. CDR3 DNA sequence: TGTGCCAGCAGATGGGACCGGGCGGGCAATCAGCCCCAGCATTTT.

Written as DNA, the CDR3 is TGCGCCAGCAGCTTGGTGCGGGGGACATCCTACAATGAGCAGTTCTTC. The encoded protein is CASSLVRGTSYNEQFF. The chain joins TRBV5-1 to TRBJ2-1; possible D gene TRBD2, 7 bases. The germline CDR1 and CDR2 sequences are SGHRS and YFSETQ. Trimming removed 0 bases from V and 1 base from J, with 11 bases in between. This CDR3 spans 16 amino acids.